A single sample is the source of the 27 T cell receptor beta chains below, sequenced in a study of CD4+ T cells in melanoma. Measured with immunoSEQ multiplex PCR; TCRdb has only the in-frame clones, and not every one. The sample contains around 130,000 clones, about 90% of which appear only once. Source of these receptors: a human donor with melanoma.

V is TRBV9 and J is TRBJ2-7, with 11 positions matching TRBD2. Germline CDR1 reads SGDLS; CDR2 reads YYNGEE. This CDR3 comprises 15 residues. With V trimmed by 0 bases and J by 3 bases, 2 bases remained unmatched. CDR3 in DNA: TGTGCCAGCAGCGTAGCCGGGACTAGCGGCTACGAGCAGTACTTC. Translating it yields CASSVAGTSGYEQYF.

This rearrangement joins TRBV2 to TRBJ1-5; 7 nucleotides agree with TRBD1. The CDR3 runs to 14 residues. V shed 6 bases and J 0 bases; nucleotides not matched to a gene: 2. Germline V gene data show CDR1 as SNHLY and CDR2 as FYNNEI. CDR3 residues: CASRGTDSNQPQHF. The CDR3 DNA is TGTGCCAGCAGGGGGACAGATAGCAATCAGCCCCAGCATTTT.

V and J are TRBV2 and TRBJ2-7; D remains unclear. The ends were cut back, 8 bases at V and 5 bases at J, with 19 bases in the middle. The CDR3 covers 14 residues. Looked up from germline, CDR1 is SNHLY and CDR2 is FYNNEI. CDR3 sequence (DNA): TGTGCCAGCTGCCGGGTTGCAGGACGAAACGAGCAGTACTTC. Its translation is CASCRVAGRNEQYF.

The V gene is TRBV12-2, the J gene TRBJ2-3. TRBV12-2 is tagged as a pseudogene. The CDR3 length is 16 residues. The CDR3 DNA follows: TGTGCAAGTCGCCAATTTGTGGATTCGGGCACAGATACGCAGTATTTT. This translates into CASRQFVDSGTDTQYF.

The gene calls are TRBV28 and TRBJ2-7; 8 positions match TRBD2. J lost 2 bases, V lost 5 bases, and 8 bases had no gene match. Germline V gives CDR1 MDHEN, CDR2 SYDVKM. There are 15 residues in the CDR3. This CDR3 reads CASSAGGGKTYEQYF. CDR3 in DNA: TGTGCCAGCAGTGCCGGGGGGGGGAAGACCTACGAGCAGTACTTC.

This chain joins TRBV2 and TRBJ1-5; D is unclear. CDR1 is SNHLY and CDR2 is FYNNEI in the germline V gene. The ends were cut back, 0 bases at V and 6 bases at J, with 12 bases in the middle. The CDR3 is 15 amino acids. Here the CDR3 DNA reads TGTGCCAGCAGTGAAGCTGTAGGGTCAGTTCAGCCCCAGCATTTT. This sequence encodes CASSEAVGSVQPQHF.

V usage is TRBV7-2 and J usage is TRBJ1-2; D call uncertain. CDR3 size: 13 residues. From germline, CDR1 is SGHTA and CDR2 FQGNSA. V lost 5 bases and J lost 6, with 13 bases in between. In DNA, the CDR3 is TGTGCCAGCAGCCCCAGGTGGGGAGATGGCTACACCTTC. Its translation is CASSPRWGDGYTF.

The chain couples TRBV7-9 to TRBJ1-2, with TRBD1 as a possible D gene (5 bases). The germline V gene has CDR1 SEHNR and CDR2 FQNEAQ (reference sequence). The length of the CDR3 is 14 residues. Trimming took 5 bases from V and 7 from J, leaving 17 bases between them. CDR3 nucleotide sequence: TGTGCCAGCAGCCCCCCGGGGGGGGTTGGTGGCTACACCTTC. This sequence encodes CASSPPGGVGGYTF.

This clone appeared a few times. V usage is TRBV4-2 and J usage is TRBJ2-1; D may be TRBD2 (6 bases). In germline, CDR1 is LGHNA, CDR2 YNFKEQ. V lost 0 bases and J 5 bases, leaving 14 bases between the germline ends. The CDR3 sequence is 16 residues long. Here the CDR3 DNA reads TGTGCCAGCAGCCAAGATCCCGGGGAGGCTAACAATGAGCAGTTCTTC. Amino acid sequence: CASSQDPGEANNEQFF.

About this clone itself: A read error may produce the germline difference seen at one junction end. The J gene is TRBJ2-7, the V gene TRBV28, with TRBD1 identical over 9 bases. Per germline, CDR1 MDHEN and CDR2 SYDVKM. The CDR3 extends over 12 amino acids. The CDR3 loop reads CASSPYQTGGHF. Here the CDR3 DNA reads TGTGCCAGCAGTCCATACCAGACAGGGGGTCACTTC. Based on the CDR3 plus reference TRBV28 and TRBJ2-7, the full variable domain is DVKVTQSSRYLVKRTGEKVFLECVQDMDHENMFWYRQDPGLGLRLIYFSYDVKMKEKGDIPEGYSVSREKKERFSLILESASTNQTSMYLCASSPYQTGGHFGPGTRLTVT.

This clone appeared once. The chain recombines TRBV4-2 with TRBJ1-6, with no clear D. V was shortened by 1 base and J by 7 bases, with 14 bases between the two germline ends. The length of the CDR3 is 16 residues. The germline CDR1 and CDR2 sequences are LGHNA and YNFKEQ. CDR3 DNA sequence: TGTGCCAGCAGCCAAGTGCAGACGGAATTCAATTCACCCCTCCACTTT. Amino acids: CASSQVQTEFNSPLHF.

The chain has TRBV7-2 and TRBJ2-3; 9 bases line up with TRBD2. CDR1 and CDR2 from the germline V gene are SGHTA and FQGNSA. The V gene end was trimmed by 2 bases and the J gene end by 3 bases; junction bases not matched to a gene: 9. The CDR3 runs to 17 residues. CDR3 sequence reads: CASSLRGGGGATDTQYF. As DNA, the CDR3 is TGTGCCAGCAGCTTACGAGGTGGCGGGGGGGCAACAGATACGCAGTATTTT. The variable domain in full, completed from reference TRBV7-2 and TRBJ2-3, reads GAGVSQSPSNKVTEKGKDVELRCDPISGHTALYWYRQSLGQGLEFLIYFQGNSAPDKSGLPSDRFSAERTGGSVSTLTIQRTQQEDSAVYLCASSLRGGGGATDTQYFGPGTRLTVL.

V and J are TRBV19 and TRBJ2-3; D tentatively reads TRBD1 or TRBD2 (6 bases each). V shed 7 bases and J shed 1 base, with 15 bases lying between them. Germline loops: CDR1 LNHDA, CDR2 SQIVND (reference sequence). CDR3 size: 15 residues. CDR3 nucleotide sequence: TGTGCCAGTAACAATCTGGGGGGCGGCACAGATACGCAGTATTTT. Its translation: CASNNLGGGTDTQYF.

V gene TRBV7-2 combines with J gene TRBJ2-5; D is perhaps TRBD2 (7 bases). V was clipped by 8 bases and J by 3 bases, with 19 bases between them. CDR3 length equals 15 residues. Germline lookup yields CDR1 SGHTA and CDR2 FQGNSA. CDR3 sequence (DNA): TGTGCCAGCCAATATCTCCGGGGGGCAAAAGAGACCCAGTACTTC. Protein product: CASQYLRGAKETQYF. The full variable domain, completed using reference TRBV7-2 and TRBJ2-5, is GAGVSQSPSNKVTEKGKDVELRCDPISGHTALYWYRQSLGQGLEFLIYFQGNSAPDKSGLPSDRFSAERTGGSVSTLTIQRTQQEDSAVYLCASQYLRGAKETQYFGPGTRLLVL.

The chain is built from TRBV7-3 and TRBJ2-1; 12 bases fit TRBD2. This CDR3 is built from 17 residues. V lost 5 bases and J lost 4; bases outside the gene matches: 9. Germline CDR1 is SGHTA and CDR2 is FQGTGA. The CDR3 DNA reads as TGTGCCAGCAGCCTAAGCAGGACTAGCGGGACTTACAATGAGCAGTTCTTC. This codes for CASSLSRTSGTYNEQFF. Drawing the rest from reference TRBV7-3 and TRBJ2-1, the complete variable domain is GAGVSQTPSNKVTEKGKYVELRCDPISGHTALYWYRQSLGQGPEFLIYFQGTGAADDSGLPNDRFFAVRPEGSVSTLKIQRTERGDSAVYLCASSLSRTSGTYNEQFFGPGTRLTVL.

This clone came up a few times. J is TRBJ2-3 and V is TRBV7-8, with TRBD1 identical over 8 bases. With 1 base clipped from V and 6 bases from J, the junction kept 0 bases outside the gene matches. Looked up from germline, CDR1 is SGHVS and CDR2 is FQNEAQ. The CDR3 is 13 amino acids. The CDR3 coding sequence is TGTGCCAGCAGCTTAGGACAGGGGGATACGCAGTATTTT. Translating gives CASSLGQGDTQYF.

The rearrangement joins TRBV6-6 to TRBJ1-3; D not resolved. The germline V and J ends were trimmed by 10 bases and 0 bases, with 16 bases remaining between them. This CDR3 comprises 15 residues. The germline CDR1 and CDR2 sequences are MNHNY and SVGAGI (reference sequence). CDR3 sequence reads: CATTRDSVSGNTIYF. The CDR3 bases are TGTGCCACTACACGGGATTCAGTCTCTGGAAACACCATATATTTT.

The V gene is TRBV5-6, the J gene TRBJ1-2, with TRBD1 as a possible D gene (6 bases). This CDR3 contains 15 residues. V lost 0 bases and J 5 bases, leaving 14 bases between the germline ends. Germline V gene sequence: CDR1 SGHDT, CDR2 YYEEEE. CDR3 in amino acids: CASSLGGTTEYGYTF. The CDR3 DNA is TGTGCCAGCAGCTTGGGAGGGACAACCGAATATGGCTACACCTTC.

The chain couples TRBV5-1 to TRBJ1-2, with D possibly matching TRBD1 (5 bases). Germline-derived CDR1 and CDR2 are SGHRS and YFSETQ. This CDR3 is built from 12 residues. V shed 4 bases and J shed 5 bases, with 9 bases lying between them. CDR3 sequence (DNA): TGCGCCAGCAGCGCGACAGCATATGGCTACACCTTC. It specifies CASSATAYGYTF.

The rearrangement links TRBV5-1 to TRBJ2-5; D ambiguous. The CDR3 is made up of 13 amino acids. Trimming left V 1 base short and J 5 bases short, with 9 bases between. Germline CDR1 and CDR2: SGHRS and YFSETQ. The CDR3 reads CASSLSRAETQYF. The DNA for the CDR3 is TGCGCCAGCAGCTTGAGCAGAGCCGAGACCCAGTACTTC.

CDR3 in amino acids: CASRDREGNNEKLFF. The CDR3 DNA sequence: TGTGCCAGCCGGGACAGGGAAGGGAATAATGAAAAACTGTTTTTT. V and J are TRBV27 and TRBJ1-4, with 9 bases aligning to TRBD1. The V segment lost 8 bases and the J segment 4 bases; nucleotides outside the gene matches: 8. This CDR3 region has 15 residues. The V gene's germline CDR1 is MNHEY and CDR2 SMNVEV (reference sequence).

There are a few counts of this clone. The V and J genes are TRBV28 and TRBJ2-7, with a weak D call TRBD2 (6 bases). With 6 bases removed from V and 2 bases from J, the gap between germline ends came to 20 bases. This CDR3 spans 16 amino acids. Germline CDR1 and CDR2: MDHEN and SYDVKM. CDR3 protein: CASRAPLGGETYEQYF. As DNA, the CDR3 is TGTGCCAGCAGAGCCCCTTTGGGCGGGGAGACCTACGAGCAGTACTTC.

The V and J genes are TRBV15 and TRBJ2-7; 9 nucleotides agree with TRBD1. The CDR3 totals 15 residues. Trimming removed 8 bases from V and 7 bases from J; junction bases left unmatched: 15. The germline V gene encodes CDR1 LNHNV and CDR2 YYDKDF (reference sequence). The CDR3 loop is CATLSKQGAGGEQYF. The CDR3, as DNA: TGTGCCACCTTATCAAAACAGGGGGCAGGAGGGGAGCAGTACTTC.

The chain couples TRBV7-2 to TRBJ2-5; maybe TRBD2 (6 bases). The CDR3 extends over 15 amino acids. CDR1 and CDR2 from the germline V gene are SGHTA and FQGNSA. V was cut by 7 bases and J by 1 base, with 16 bases left in between. The CDR3 sequence is CASNPNGGTQETQYF. The CDR3 DNA is TGTGCCAGCAACCCTAATGGGGGGACCCAAGAGACCCAGTACTTC.

The chain is built from TRBV7-6 and TRBJ1-6; D unresolved. The CDR3 is 12 residues long. CDR1 and CDR2 (germline): SGHVS, FNYEAQ. Trimming took 2 bases from V and 12 from J, leaving 8 bases between them. The CDR3 sequence: CASSLSGRPLHF. In DNA, the CDR3 is TGTGCCAGCAGCTTATCTGGGAGACCCCTCCACTTT.

This chain connects TRBV11-2 to TRBJ1-5; TRBD1 might be the D (6 bases). Germline CDR1 reads SGHAT; CDR2 reads FQNNGV. The CDR3 consists of 14 residues. Trimming left V 5 bases short and J 6 bases short, with 14 bases between. The chain's CDR3 is CASSTSGAGQPQHF. CDR3 DNA: TGTGCCAGCAGCACCTCAGGGGCTGGTCAGCCCCAGCATTTT. Complete variable domain (other parts from reference TRBV11-2 and TRBJ1-5): EAGVAQSPRYKIIEKRQSVAFWCNPISGHATLYWYQQILGQGPKLLIQFQNNGVVDDSQLPKDRFSAERLKGVDSTLKIQPAKLEDSAVYLCASSTSGAGQPQHFGDGTRLSIL.

This clone was seen more than once but under ten times. In the same sample, other DNA sequences code for this CDR3. This chain joins TRBV2 and TRBJ2-7; 7 bases are shared with TRBD1. Germline V lookup: CDR1 SNHLY, CDR2 FYNNEI. Trimming took 4 bases from V and 3 from J; bases not matched to a gene: 6. This CDR3 is 14 amino acids long. CDR3 residues: CASSATGLGYEQYF. CDR3 in DNA: TGTGCCAGCAGTGCGACAGGGCTTGGCTACGAGCAGTACTTC.